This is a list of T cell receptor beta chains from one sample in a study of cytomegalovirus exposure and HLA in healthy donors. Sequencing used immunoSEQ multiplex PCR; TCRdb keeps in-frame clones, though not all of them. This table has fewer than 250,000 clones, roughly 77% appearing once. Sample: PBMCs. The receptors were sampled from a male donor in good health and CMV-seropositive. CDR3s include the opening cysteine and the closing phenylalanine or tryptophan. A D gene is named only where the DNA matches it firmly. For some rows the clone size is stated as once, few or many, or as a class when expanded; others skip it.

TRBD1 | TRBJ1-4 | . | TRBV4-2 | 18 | CASSLRALQGATNEKLFF | TGTGCCAGCAGCCTCCGGGCTCTTCAGGGGGCAACTAATGAAAAACTGTTTTTT
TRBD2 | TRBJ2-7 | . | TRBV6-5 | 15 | CASSYGGSFAYEQYF | TGTGCCAGCAGTTACGGCGGGAGTTTCGCCTACGAGCAGTACTTC
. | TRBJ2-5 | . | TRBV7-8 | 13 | CASSPVRGETQYF | TGTGCCAGCAGCCCAGTTAGGGGGGAGACCCAGTACTTC
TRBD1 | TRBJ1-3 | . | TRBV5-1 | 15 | CASSTTGNYGNTIYF | TGCGCCAGCAGCACGACAGGGAATTATGGAAACACCATATATTTT
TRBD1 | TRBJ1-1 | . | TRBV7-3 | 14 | CASSWGQSDTEAFF | TGTGCCAGCAGCTGGGGACAGTCTGACACTGAAGCTTTCTTT
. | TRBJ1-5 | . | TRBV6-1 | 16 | CASSEVLSRNQSPQHF | TGTGCCAGCAGTGAAGTGTTATCCAGGAATCAGTCGCCCCAGCATTTT
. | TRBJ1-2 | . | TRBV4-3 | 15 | CASSPLRQDTYGYTF | TGCGCCAGCAGCCCTTTAAGACAGGACACCTATGGCTACACCTTC
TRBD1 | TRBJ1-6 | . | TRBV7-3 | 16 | CASSLGQGTANSPLHF | TGTGCCAGCAGCTTAGGGCAGGGGACAGCTAATTCACCCCTCCACTTT
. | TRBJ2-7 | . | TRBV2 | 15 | CASSEATIRAYEQYF | TGTGCCAGCAGTGAGGCGACAATTCGAGCCTACGAGCAGTACTTC
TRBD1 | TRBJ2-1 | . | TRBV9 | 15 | CASSVADRGSNEQFF | TGTGCCAGCAGCGTAGCGGACAGGGGCAGCAATGAGCAGTTCTTC
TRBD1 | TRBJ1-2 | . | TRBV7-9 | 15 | CASSLALDRVYGYTF | TGTGCCAGCAGCTTAGCCTTAGACAGGGTCTATGGCTACACCTTC
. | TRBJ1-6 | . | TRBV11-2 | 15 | CASSLGHMLNSPLHF | TGTGCCAGCAGCTTAGGGCACATGTTAAATTCACCCCTCCACTTT
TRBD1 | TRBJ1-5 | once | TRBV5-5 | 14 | CASSEDRGDQPQHF | TGTGCCAGCAGCGAAGACAGGGGAGATCAGCCCCAGCATTTT
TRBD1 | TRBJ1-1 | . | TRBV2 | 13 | CASRGQKNTEAFF | TGTGCCAGCAGGGGACAGAAGAACACTGAAGCTTTCTTT
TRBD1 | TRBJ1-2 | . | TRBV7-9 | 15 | CASSSRDSHTYGYTF | TGTGCCAGCAGCTCCCGGGACAGCCATACATATGGCTACACCTTC
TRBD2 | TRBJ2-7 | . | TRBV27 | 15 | CASSARLAGGHEQYF | TGTGCCAGCAGTGCAAGACTAGCGGGAGGGCACGAGCAGTACTTC
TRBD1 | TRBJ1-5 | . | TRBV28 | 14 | CASSADRGGQPQHF | TGTGCCAGCAGTGCGGACAGGGGAGGCCAGCCCCAGCATTTT
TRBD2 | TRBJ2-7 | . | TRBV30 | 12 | CAWGAGGSEQYF | TGTGCCTGGGGGGCGGGGGGTTCCGAGCAGTACTTC
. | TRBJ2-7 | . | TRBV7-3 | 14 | CASSLHRESGEQYF | TGTGCCAGCAGCTTACACAGGGAATCCGGCGAGCAGTACTTC
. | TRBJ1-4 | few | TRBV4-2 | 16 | CASSHLSQGKGEKLFF | TGTGCCAGCAGCCACCTTAGCCAGGGGAAGGGGGAAAAACTGTTTTTT
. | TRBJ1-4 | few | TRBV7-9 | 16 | CASSPAAYATNEKLFF | TGTGCCAGCAGCCCCGCGGCCTATGCAACTAATGAAAAACTGTTTTTT
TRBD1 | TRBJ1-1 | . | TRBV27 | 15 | CATRDRGVMNTEAFF | TGTGCCACCCGGGACAGGGGCGTTATGAACACTGAAGCTTTCTTT